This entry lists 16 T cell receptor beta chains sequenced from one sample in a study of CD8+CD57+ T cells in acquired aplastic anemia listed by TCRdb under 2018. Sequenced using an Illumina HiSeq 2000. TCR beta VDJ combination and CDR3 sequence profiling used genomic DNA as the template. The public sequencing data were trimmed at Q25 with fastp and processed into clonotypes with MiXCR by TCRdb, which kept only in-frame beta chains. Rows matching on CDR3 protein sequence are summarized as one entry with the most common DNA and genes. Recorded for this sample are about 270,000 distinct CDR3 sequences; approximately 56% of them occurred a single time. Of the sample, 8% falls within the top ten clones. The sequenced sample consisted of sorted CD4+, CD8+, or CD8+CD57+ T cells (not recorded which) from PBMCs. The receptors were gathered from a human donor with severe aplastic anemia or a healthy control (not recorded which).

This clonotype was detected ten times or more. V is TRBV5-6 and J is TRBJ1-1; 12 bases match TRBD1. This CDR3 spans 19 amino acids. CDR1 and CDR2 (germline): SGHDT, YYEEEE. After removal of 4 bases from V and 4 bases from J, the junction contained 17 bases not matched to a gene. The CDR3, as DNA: TGTGCCAGCAGCCTGGCGCCCGGGACAGGGGGCGCATTGGGCACTGAAGCTTTCTTT. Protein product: CASSLAPGTGGALGTEAFF.

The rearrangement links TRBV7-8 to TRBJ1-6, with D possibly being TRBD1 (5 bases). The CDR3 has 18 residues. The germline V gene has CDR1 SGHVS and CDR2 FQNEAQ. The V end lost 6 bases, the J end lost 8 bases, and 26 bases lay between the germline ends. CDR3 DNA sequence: TGTGCCAGCAGAAAAGGGAAATTAGACGGGGCCCAAGATTCACCCCTCCACTTT. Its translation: CASRKGKLDGAQDSPLHF.

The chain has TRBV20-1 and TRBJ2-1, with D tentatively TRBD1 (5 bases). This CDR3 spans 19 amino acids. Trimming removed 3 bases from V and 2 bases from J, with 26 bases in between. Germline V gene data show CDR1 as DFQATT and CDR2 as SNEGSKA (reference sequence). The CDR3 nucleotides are TGCAGTGCTAGTGGTTATGCCGCCCACCCGGACACGGCCTACAATGAGCAGTTCTTC. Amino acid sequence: CSASGYAAHPDTAYNEQFF.

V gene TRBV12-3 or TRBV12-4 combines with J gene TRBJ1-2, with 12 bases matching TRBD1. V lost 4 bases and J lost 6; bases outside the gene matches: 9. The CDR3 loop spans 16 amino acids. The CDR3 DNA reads TGTGCCAGCAGTTCCGCCACGGGACAGGGGGCTAATGGCTACACCTTC. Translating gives CASSSATGQGANGYTF.

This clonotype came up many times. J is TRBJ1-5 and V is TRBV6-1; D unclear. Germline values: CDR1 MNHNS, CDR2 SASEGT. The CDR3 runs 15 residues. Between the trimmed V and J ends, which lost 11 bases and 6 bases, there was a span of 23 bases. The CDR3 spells CAAPPHGEGGQPQHF. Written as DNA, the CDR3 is TGTGCCGCGCCCCCCCACGGGGAGGGAGGTCAGCCCCAGCATTTT.

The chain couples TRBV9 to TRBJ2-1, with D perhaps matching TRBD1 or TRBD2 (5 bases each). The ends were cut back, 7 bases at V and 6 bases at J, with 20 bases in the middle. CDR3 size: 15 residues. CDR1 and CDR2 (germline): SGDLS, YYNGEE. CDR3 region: CASGRGRESFNEQFF. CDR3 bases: TGTGCCAGCGGGCGTGGCAGGGAGAGCTTCAATGAGCAGTTCTTC.

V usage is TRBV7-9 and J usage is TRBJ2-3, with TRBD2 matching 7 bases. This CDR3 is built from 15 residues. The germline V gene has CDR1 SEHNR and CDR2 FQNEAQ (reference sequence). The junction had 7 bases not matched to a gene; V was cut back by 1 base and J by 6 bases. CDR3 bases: TGTGCCAGCAGCTTAGGGAGGGCGGGAGTTGATACGCAGTATTTT. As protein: CASSLGRAGVDTQYF.

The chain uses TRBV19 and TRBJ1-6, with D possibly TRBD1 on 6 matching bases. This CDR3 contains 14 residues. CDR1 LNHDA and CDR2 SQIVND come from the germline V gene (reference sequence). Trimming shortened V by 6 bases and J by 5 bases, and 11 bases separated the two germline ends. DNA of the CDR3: TGTGCCAGTAGGACGGACAGCAATAATTCACCCCTCCACTTT. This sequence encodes CASRTDSNNSPLHF.

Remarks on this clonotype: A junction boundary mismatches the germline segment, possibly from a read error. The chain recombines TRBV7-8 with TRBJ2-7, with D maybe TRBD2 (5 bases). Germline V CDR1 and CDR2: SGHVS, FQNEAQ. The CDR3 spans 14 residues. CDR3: CASSLARDSYEQYF. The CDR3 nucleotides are TGTGCCAGCAGTTTAGCCCGGGATTCCTACGAGCAGTACTTC.

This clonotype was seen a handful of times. CDR3 nucleotide sequence: TGTGCCAGCAGCCTCTCTAGCGGGGTGTCCGATACGCAGTATTTT. Translated, it gives CASSLSSGVSDTQYF. V is TRBV7-9 and J is TRBJ2-3; 9 nucleotides align to TRBD2. CDR3 length: 15 residues. V shed 5 bases and J 6 bases; nucleotides not matched to a gene: 9. The germline V gene has CDR1 SEHNR and CDR2 FQNEAQ (reference sequence).

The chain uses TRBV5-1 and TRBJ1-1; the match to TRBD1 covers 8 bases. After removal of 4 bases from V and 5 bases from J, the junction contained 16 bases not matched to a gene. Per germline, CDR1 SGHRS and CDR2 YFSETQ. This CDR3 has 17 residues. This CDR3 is CASSHQGAGPTGTEAFF. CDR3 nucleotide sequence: TGCGCCAGCAGCCATCAGGGGGCAGGACCGACGGGGACTGAAGCTTTCTTT.

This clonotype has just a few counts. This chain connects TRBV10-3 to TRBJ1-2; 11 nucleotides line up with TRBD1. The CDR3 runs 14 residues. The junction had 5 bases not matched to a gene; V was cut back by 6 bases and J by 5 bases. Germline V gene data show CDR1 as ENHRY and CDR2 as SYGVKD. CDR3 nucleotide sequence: TGTGCCATCAGGGGACAGGGGGTTCAGTATGGCTACACCTTC. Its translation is CAIRGQGVQYGYTF.

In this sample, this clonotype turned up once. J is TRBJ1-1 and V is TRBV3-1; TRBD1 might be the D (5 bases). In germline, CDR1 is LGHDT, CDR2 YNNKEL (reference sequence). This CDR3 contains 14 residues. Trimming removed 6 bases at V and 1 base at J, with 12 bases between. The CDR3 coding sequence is TGTGCCAGCAGAAACGGGGCAGGGAACACTGAAGCTTTCTTT. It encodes CASRNGAGNTEAFF.

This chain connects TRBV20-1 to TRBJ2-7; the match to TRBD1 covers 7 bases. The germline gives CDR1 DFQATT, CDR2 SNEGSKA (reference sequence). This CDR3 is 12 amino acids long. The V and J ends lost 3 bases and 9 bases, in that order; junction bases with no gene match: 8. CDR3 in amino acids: CSASGTVSPQYF. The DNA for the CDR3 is TGCAGTGCTAGCGGGACAGTTTCCCCGCAGTACTTC.

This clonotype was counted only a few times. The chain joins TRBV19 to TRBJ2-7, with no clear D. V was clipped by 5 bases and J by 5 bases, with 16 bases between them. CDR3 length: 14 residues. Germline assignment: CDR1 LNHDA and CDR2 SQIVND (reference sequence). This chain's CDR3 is CASSDPPPNDEQYF. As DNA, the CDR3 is TGTGCCAGTAGTGATCCCCCCCCAAATGACGAGCAGTACTTC.

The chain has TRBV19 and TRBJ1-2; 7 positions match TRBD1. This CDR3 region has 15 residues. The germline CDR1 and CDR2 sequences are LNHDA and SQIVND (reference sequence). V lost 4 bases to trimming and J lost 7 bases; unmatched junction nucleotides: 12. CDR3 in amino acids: CASSTGQSAGLGYTF. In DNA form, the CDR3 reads TGTGCCAGTAGTACGGGACAGTCGGCCGGGCTTGGCTACACCTTC. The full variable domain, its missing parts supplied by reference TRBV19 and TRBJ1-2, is DGGITQSPKYLFRKEGQNVTLSCEQNLNHDAMYWYRQDPGQGLRLIYYSQIVNDFQKGDIAEGYSVSREKKESFPLTVTSAQKNPTAFYLCASSTGQSAGLGYTFGSGTRLTVV.